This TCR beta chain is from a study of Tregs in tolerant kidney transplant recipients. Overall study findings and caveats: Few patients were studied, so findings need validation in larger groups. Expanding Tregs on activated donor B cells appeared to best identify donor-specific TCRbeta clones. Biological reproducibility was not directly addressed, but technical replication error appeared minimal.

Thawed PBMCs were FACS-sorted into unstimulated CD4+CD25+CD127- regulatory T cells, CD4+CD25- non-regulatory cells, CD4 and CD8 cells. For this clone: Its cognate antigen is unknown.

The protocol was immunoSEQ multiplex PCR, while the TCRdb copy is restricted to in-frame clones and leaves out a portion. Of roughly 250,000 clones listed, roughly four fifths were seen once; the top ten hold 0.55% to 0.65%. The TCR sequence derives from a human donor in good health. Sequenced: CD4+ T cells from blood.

The CDR3 protein is CASSGVFATEAFF. CDR3 nucleotide sequence: TGTGCCAGTAGTGGGGTTTTCGCCACTGAAGCTTTCTTT. V usage is TRBV19 and J usage is TRBJ1-1; D remains unclear. Germline V gene sequence: CDR1 LNHDA, CDR2 SQIVND (reference sequence). CDR3 length: 13 residues. With 5 bases removed from V and 4 bases from J, the gap between germline ends came to 11 bases.